This paragraph reports one T cell receptor beta chain. The sample belongs to a study of blood T cell repertoires in COVID-19. Whole-study context: The United States, Italy and Spain supplied acute and convalescent COVID-19 samples. From T cells, B-cell-depleted T cells, or PBMCs came the material, which was cDNA or gDNA.

Original processing notes: It was from reference gene primer amplification that nucleated cell counts were estimated. Sequencing was performed with immunoSEQ multiplex PCR; in TCRdb, only in-frame clones are kept and a portion is missing. V and J calls and clone size are as listed in that table; D and trimming were resolved from the DNA. The data show under 150,000 clones, 70% to 90% seen once. A Seattle source enrolled patients during active infection and followed them longitudinally. The CDR3 sequence is 13 residues long. Per the germline V gene, CDR1 is SNHLY and CDR2 is FYNNEI. Between the trimmed V and J ends, which lost 8 bases and 4 bases, there was a span of 12 bases.

V gene TRBV2 combines with J gene TRBJ1-5, with a possible D match to TRBD1 (5 bases). This sequence originates from a woman aged 55 to 70 with COVID-19, enrolled during active disease. Sequencing used peripheral blood. The CDR3 region has the DNA TGTGCCAGCGGCGGGACGGCTAATCAGCCCCAGCATTTT. Its protein product is CASGGTANQPQHF.